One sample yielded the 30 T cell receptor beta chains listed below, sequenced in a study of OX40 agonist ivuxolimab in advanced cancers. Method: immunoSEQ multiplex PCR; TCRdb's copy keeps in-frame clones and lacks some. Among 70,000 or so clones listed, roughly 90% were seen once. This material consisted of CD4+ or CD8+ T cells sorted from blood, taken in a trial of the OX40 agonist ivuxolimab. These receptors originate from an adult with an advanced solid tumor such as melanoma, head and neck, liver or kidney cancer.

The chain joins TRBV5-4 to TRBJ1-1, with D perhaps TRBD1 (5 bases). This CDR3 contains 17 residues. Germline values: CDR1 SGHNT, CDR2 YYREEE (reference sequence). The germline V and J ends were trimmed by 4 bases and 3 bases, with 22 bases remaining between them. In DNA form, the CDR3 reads TGTGCCAGCAGCCGCGCCGATGGGGGGGTTCCGGACACTGAAGCTTTCTTT. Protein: CASSRADGGVPDTEAFF.

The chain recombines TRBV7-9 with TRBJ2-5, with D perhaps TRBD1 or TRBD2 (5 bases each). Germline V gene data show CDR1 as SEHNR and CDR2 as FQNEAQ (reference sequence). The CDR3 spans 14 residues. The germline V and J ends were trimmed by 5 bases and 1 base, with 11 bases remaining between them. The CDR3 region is CASSPWDGQETQYF. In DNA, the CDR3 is TGTGCCAGCAGCCCATGGGACGGCCAAGAGACCCAGTACTTC.

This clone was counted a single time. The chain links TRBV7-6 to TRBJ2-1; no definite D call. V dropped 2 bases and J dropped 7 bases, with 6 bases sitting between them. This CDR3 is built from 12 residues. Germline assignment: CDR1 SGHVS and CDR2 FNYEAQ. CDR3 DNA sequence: TGTGCCAGCAGCTTATTTCAGAATGAGCAGTTCTTC. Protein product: CASSLFQNEQFF.

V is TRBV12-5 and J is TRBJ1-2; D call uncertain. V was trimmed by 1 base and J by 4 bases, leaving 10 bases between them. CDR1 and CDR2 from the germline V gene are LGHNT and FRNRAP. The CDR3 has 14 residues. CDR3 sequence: CASGLDRRSYGYTF. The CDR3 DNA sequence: TGTGCTAGTGGTTTGGACAGACGAAGCTATGGCTACACCTTC.

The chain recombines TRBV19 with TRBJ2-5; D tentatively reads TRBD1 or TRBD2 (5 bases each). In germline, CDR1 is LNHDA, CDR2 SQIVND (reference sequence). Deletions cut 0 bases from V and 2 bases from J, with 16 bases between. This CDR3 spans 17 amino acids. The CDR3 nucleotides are TGTGCCAGTAGTATAGATCCGCCAGGGAGTTGGCAAGAGACCCAGTACTTC. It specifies CASSIDPPGSWQETQYF. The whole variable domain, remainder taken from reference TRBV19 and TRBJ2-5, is DGGITQSPKYLFRKEGQNVTLSCEQNLNHDAMYWYRQDPGQGLRLIYYSQIVNDFQKGDIAEGYSVSREKKESFPLTVTSAQKNPTAFYLCASSIDPPGSWQETQYFGPGTRLLVL.

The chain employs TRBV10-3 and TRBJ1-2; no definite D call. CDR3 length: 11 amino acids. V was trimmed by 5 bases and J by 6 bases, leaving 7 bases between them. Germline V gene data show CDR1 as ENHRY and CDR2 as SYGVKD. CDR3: CAISRFDGYTF. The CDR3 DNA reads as TGTGCCATCAGTCGATTCGATGGCTACACCTTC.

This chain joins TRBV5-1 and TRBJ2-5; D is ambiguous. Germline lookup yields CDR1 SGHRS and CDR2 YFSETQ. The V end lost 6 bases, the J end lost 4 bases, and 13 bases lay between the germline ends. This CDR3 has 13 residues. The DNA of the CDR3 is TGCGCCAGCACCTCGTCGTTTCTAGAGACCCAGTACTTC. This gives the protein CASTSSFLETQYF.

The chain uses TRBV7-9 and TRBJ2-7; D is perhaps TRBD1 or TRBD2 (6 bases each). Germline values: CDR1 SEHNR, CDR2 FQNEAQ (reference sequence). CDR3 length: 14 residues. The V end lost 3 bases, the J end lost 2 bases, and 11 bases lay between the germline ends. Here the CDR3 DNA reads TGTGCCAGCAGCTTTGGGGGGCCCGCCTACGAGCAGTACTTC. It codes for CASSFGGPAYEQYF. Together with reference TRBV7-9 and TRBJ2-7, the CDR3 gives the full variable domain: DTGVSQNPRHKITKRGQNVTFRCDPISEHNRLYWYRQTLGQGPEFLTYFQNEAQLEKSRLLSDRFSAERPKGSFSTLEIQRTEQGDSAMYLCASSFGGPAYEQYFGPGTRLTVT.

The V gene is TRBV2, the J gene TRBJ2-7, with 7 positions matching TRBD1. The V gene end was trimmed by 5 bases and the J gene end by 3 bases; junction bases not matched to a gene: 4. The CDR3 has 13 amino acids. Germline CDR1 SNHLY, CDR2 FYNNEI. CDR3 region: CASSPGQNYEQYF. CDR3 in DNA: TGTGCCAGCAGTCCGGGACAGAACTACGAGCAGTACTTC.

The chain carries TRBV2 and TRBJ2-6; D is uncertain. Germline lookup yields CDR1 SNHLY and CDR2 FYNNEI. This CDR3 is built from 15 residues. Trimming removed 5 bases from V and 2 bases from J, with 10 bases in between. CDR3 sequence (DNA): TGTGCCAGCAGTAGTTGGGTGCCTGGGGCCAACGTCCTGACTTTC. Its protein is CASSSWVPGANVLTF.

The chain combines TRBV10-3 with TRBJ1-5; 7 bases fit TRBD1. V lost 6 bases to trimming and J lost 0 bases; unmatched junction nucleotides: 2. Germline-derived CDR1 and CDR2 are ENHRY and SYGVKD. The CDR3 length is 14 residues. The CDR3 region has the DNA TGTGCCATCAGCCGGGACAGTAGCAATCAGCCCCAGCATTTT. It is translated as CAISRDSSNQPQHF.

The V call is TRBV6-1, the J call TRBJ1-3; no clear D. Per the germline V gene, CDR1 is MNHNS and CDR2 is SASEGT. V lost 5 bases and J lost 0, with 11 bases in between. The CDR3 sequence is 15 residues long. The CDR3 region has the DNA TGTGCCAGCAGTTTGATGACGAGCTCTGGAAACACCATATATTTT. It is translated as CASSLMTSSGNTIYF.

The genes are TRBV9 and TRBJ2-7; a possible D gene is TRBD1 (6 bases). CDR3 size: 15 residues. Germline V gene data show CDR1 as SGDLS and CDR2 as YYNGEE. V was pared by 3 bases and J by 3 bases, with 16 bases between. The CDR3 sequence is CASSEGHPESYEQYF. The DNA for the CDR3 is TGTGCCAGCAGCGAGGGACATCCGGAGAGCTACGAGCAGTACTTC.

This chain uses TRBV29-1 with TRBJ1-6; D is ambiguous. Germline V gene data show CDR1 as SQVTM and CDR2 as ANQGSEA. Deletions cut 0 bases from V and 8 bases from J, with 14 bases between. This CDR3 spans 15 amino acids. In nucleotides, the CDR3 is TGCAGCGTTGAAGATCCAACACAGAGGGATTCACCCCTCCACTTT. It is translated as CSVEDPTQRDSPLHF.

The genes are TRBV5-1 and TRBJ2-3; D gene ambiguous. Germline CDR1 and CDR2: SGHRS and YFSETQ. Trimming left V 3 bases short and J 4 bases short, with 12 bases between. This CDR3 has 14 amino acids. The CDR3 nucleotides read TGCGCCAGCAGCTATATGACTCAGGCAGATACGCAGTATTTT. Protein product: CASSYMTQADTQYF.

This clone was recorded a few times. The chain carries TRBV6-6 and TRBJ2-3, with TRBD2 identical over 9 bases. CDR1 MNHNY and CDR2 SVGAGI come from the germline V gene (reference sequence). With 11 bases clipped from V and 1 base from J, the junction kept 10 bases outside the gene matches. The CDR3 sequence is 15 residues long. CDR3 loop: CAVPAERGGTDTQYF. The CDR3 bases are TGTGCCGTCCCCGCGGAGCGGGGGGGCACAGATACGCAGTATTTT.

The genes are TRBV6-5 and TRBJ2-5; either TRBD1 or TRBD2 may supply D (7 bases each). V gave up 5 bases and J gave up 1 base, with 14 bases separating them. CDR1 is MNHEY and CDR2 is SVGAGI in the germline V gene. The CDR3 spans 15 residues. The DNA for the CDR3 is TGTGCCAGCAGTGTAGACAGGGAGGGCCAAGAGACCCAGTACTTC. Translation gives CASSVDREGQETQYF.

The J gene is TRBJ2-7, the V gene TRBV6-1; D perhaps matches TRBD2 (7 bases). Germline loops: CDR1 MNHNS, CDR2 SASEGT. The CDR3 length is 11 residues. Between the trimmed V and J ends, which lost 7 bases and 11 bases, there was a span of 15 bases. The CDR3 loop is CASTEGGPKYF. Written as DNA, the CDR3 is TGTGCCAGCACCGAGGGGGGGCCAAAGTACTTC.

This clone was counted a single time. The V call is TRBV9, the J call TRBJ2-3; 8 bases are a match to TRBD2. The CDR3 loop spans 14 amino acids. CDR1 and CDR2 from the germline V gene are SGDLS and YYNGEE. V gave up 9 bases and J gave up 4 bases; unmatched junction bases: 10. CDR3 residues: CATGGGADADTQYF. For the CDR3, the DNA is TGTGCCACCGGGGGGGGCGCGGATGCAGATACGCAGTATTTT.

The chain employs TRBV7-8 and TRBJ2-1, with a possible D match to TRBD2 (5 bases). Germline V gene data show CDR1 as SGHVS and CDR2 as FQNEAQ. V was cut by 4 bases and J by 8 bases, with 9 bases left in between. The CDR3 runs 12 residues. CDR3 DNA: TGTGCCAGCAGCTCTCAGAGGGATGAGCAGTTCTTC. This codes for CASSSQRDEQFF.

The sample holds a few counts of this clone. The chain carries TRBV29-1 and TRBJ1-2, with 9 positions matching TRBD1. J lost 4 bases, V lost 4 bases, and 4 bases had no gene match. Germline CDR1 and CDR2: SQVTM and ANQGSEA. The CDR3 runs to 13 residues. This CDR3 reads CSVGTGEVYGYTF. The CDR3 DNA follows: TGCAGCGTTGGGACAGGGGAGGTCTATGGCTACACCTTC.

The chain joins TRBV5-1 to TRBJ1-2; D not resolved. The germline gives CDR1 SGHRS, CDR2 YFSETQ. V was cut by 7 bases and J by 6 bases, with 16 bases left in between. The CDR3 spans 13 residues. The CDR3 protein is CASQDWDSDGYTF. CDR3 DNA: TGCGCCAGCCAAGACTGGGATTCGGATGGCTACACCTTC.

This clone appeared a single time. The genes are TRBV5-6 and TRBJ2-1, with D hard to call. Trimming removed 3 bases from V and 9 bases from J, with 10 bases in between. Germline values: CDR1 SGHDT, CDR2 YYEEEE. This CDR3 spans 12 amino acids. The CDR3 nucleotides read TGTGCCAGCAGCTCCCATATCGGTGAGCAGTTCTTC. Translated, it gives CASSSHIGEQFF.

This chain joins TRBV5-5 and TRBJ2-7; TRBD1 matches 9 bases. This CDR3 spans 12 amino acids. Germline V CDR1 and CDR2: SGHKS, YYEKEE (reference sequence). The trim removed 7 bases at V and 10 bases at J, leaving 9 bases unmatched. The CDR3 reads CASGGQGLFQYF. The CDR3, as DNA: TGTGCCAGCGGGGGACAGGGACTCTTTCAGTACTTC.

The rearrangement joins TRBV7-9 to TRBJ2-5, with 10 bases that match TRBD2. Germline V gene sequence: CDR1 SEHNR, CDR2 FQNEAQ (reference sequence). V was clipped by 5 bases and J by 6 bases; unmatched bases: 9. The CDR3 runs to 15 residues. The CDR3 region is CASSPGSSGGQTQYF. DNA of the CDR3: TGTGCCAGCAGCCCAGGGTCTAGCGGGGGTCAGACCCAGTACTTC.

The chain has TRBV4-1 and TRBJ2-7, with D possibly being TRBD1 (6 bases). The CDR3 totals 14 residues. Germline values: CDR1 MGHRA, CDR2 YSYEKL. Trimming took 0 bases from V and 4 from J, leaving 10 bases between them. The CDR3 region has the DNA TGCGCCAGCAGCCAAGAAGGGACACCGTACGAGCAGTACTTC. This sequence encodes CASSQEGTPYEQYF.

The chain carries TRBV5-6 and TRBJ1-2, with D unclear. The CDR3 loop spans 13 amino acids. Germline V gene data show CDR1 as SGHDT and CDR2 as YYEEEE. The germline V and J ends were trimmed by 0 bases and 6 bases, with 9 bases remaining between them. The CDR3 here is CASSLAGWDGYTF. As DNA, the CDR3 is TGTGCCAGCAGCTTGGCCGGCTGGGATGGCTACACCTTC.

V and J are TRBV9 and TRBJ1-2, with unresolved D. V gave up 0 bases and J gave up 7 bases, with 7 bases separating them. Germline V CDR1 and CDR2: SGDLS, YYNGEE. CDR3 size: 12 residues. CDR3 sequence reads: CASSVGSGGYTF. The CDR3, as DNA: TGTGCCAGCAGCGTAGGGAGCGGTGGCTACACCTTC.

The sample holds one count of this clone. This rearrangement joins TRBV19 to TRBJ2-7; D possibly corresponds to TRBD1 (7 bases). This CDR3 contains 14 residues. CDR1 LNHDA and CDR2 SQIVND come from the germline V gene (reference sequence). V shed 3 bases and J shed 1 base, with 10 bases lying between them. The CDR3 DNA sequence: TGTGCCAGTAGTATCAGGGGGGCGTCCTACGAGCAGTACTTC. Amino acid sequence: CASSIRGASYEQYF. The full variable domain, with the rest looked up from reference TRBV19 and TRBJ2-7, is DGGITQSPKYLFRKEGQNVTLSCEQNLNHDAMYWYRQDPGQGLRLIYYSQIVNDFQKGDIAEGYSVSREKKESFPLTVTSAQKNPTAFYLCASSIRGASYEQYFGPGTRLTVT.

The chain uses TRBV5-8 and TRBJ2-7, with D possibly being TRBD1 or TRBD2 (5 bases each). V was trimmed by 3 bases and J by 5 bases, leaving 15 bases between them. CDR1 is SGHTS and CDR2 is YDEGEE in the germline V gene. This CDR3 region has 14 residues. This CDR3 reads CASSSPGRADEQYF. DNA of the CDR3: TGTGCCAGCAGCTCACCGGGACGCGCCGACGAGCAGTACTTC.